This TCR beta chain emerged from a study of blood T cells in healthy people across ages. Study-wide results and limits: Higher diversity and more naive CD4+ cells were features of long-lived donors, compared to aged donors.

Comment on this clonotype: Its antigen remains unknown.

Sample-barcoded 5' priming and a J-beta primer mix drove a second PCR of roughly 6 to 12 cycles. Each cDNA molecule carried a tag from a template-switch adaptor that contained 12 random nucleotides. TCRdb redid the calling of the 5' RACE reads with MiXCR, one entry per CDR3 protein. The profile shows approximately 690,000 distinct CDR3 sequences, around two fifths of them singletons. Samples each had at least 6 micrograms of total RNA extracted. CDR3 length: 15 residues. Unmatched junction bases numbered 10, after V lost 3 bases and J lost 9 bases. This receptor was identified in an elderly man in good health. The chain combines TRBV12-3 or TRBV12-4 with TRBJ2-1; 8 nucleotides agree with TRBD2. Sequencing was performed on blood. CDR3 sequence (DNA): TGTGCCAGCAGTTTCCTGATGAGCGGGGGAGGTGAGCAGTTCTTC. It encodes CASSFLMSGGGEQFF.